This T cell receptor (beta chain) originates from a study of blood T cell repertoires in COVID-19. Background on the study: COVID-19 samples, acute and convalescent, were from the United States, Italy and Spain.

The germline V gene encodes CDR1 MDHEN and CDR2 SYDVKM. The J segment lost 7 bases and the V segment lost 6 bases, leaving 11 bases of the junction unmatched. This CDR3 has 15 amino acids. Original analysis: Amplification from reference gene primers served as the basis for estimated nucleated cell counts. Clones were read by immunoSEQ multiplex PCR, and TCRdb kept only the in-frame ones, dropping some. V and J calls and clone size are given by that table; D and trimming were obtained from the DNA. The sample lists 300,000 to 350,000 clones, approximately 88% occurring once. Seattle researchers signed up patients amid active infection and tracked them longitudinally.

The chain couples TRBV28 to TRBJ2-3; 9 positions match TRBD2. The sample was peripheral blood. The TCR sequence derives from a man aged 25-45 years with COVID-19, enrolled during active disease. CDR3 sequence reads: CASRDSGSGANTQYF. CDR3 coding DNA: TGTGCCAGCAGGGATAGCGGGAGTGGGGCGAATACGCAGTATTTT.